One and the same sample provided the 14 T cell receptor beta chains below, sequenced in a study of beta chain features in type 1 diabetes. Antigens of these TCRs are unknown. Study results and limitations: Among all four CD4+ subsets, Type 1 diabetes patients had TCRB CDR3s that were moderately but significantly shorter.

The sequenced template was cDNA made from the entire isolated RNA. Some clones are missing from TCRdb's copy, which holds only in-frame ones; the method was immunoSEQ multiplex PCR. The data show about 160,000 clones, around 63% seen once. Sequenced material: naive CD4+ T cells from blood. The receptors were sampled from a man between 25 and 39 years old with type 1 diabetes.

This chain links TRBV4-3 with TRBJ2-3; no clear D. CDR3 length: 17 residues. Germline V CDR1 and CDR2: LGHNA, YSLEER. Between the trimmed V and J ends, which lost 0 bases and 7 bases, there was a span of 20 bases. CDR3 nucleotides: TGCGCCAGCAGCCAAGATACGAGGAAGGCAGGAGCTAATACGCAGTATTTT. It specifies CASSQDTRKAGANTQYF.

V usage is TRBV5-1 and J usage is TRBJ2-3; 8 bases are shared with TRBD2. The CDR3 is 14 amino acids. The V gene end was trimmed by 1 base and the J gene end by 6 bases; junction bases not matched to a gene: 4. Germline V lookup: CDR1 SGHRS, CDR2 YFSETQ. In nucleotides, the CDR3 is TGCGCCAGCAGCTTGACAGCGGGGGTTGATACGCAGTATTTT. Its translation is CASSLTAGVDTQYF. Based on the CDR3 plus reference TRBV5-1 and TRBJ2-3, the full variable domain is KAGVTQTPRYLIKTRGQQVTLSCSPISGHRSVSWYQQTPGQGLQFLFEYFSETQRNKGNFPGRFSGRQFSNSRSEMNVSTLELGDSALYLCASSLTAGVDTQYFGPGTRLTVL.

This chain uses TRBV7-2 with TRBJ2-7; D unresolved. The germline V gene encodes CDR1 SGHTA and CDR2 FQGNSA. CDR3 length equals 15 residues. The ends were cut back, 5 bases at V and 2 bases at J, with 16 bases in the middle. This CDR3 is CASSAGWATAYEQYF. In DNA, the CDR3 is TGTGCCAGCAGCGCTGGGTGGGCTACAGCCTACGAGCAGTACTTC.

The chain links TRBV28 to TRBJ2-7; D is unclear. Germline CDR1 MDHEN, CDR2 SYDVKM. The CDR3 loop spans 12 amino acids. The V end lost 5 bases, the J end lost 4 bases, and 9 bases lay between the germline ends. CDR3 nucleotide sequence: TGTGCCAGCAGTCCGAAAGGTTACGAGCAGTACTTC. Protein sequence: CASSPKGYEQYF.

V is TRBV9 and J is TRBJ2-7; no reliable D call. The V gene's germline CDR1 is SGDLS and CDR2 YYNGEE. The CDR3 contains 14 residues. V lost 0 bases and J lost 0, with 7 bases in between. The CDR3 here is CASSVAVGSYEQYF. CDR3 bases: TGTGCCAGCAGCGTAGCGGTCGGCTCCTACGAGCAGTACTTC. Based on the CDR3 plus reference TRBV9 and TRBJ2-7, the full variable domain is DSGVTQTPKHLITATGQRVTLRCSPRSGDLSVYWYQQSLDQGLQFLIQYYNGEERAKGNILERFSAQQFPDLHSELNLSSLELGDSALYFCASSVAVGSYEQYFGPGTRLTVT.

This clone was detected a few times. This chain connects TRBV29-1 to TRBJ1-1; D might be TRBD1 (5 bases). The CDR3 covers 15 residues. The V and J ends lost 4 bases and 5 bases respectively, with 20 bases between them. Germline CDR1 reads SQVTM; CDR2 reads ANQGSEA. The CDR3 sequence is CSVGDRVVTRTEAFF. In DNA form, the CDR3 reads TGCAGCGTTGGAGACAGAGTGGTTACTAGGACTGAAGCTTTCTTT.

This sequence joins TRBV28 and TRBJ2-1; 12 nucleotides match TRBD1. This CDR3 comprises 15 residues. V lost 6 bases and J lost 6; bases outside the gene matches: 6. CDR1 MDHEN and CDR2 SYDVKM come from the germline V gene. The CDR3 loop is CASRYPGQGANEQFF. The CDR3 coding sequence is TGTGCCAGCAGGTATCCGGGACAGGGGGCCAATGAGCAGTTCTTC.

J is TRBJ2-3 and V is TRBV7-9; 9 bases align to TRBD1. This CDR3 contains 16 residues. From germline, CDR1 is SEHNR and CDR2 FQNEAQ (reference sequence). V lost 5 bases to trimming and J lost 2 bases; unmatched junction nucleotides: 8. The CDR3, as DNA: TGTGCCAGCAGCCAAGGCCGGGACAGGGTCACAGATACGCAGTATTTT. It specifies CASSQGRDRVTDTQYF. The full variable domain, in which reference TRBV7-9 and TRBJ2-3 provide the parts outside the CDR3, is DTGVSQNPRHKITKRGQNVTFRCDPISEHNRLYWYRQTLGQGPEFLTYFQNEAQLEKSRLLSDRFSAERPKGSFSTLEIQRTEQGDSAMYLCASSQGRDRVTDTQYFGPGTRLTVL.

This clone has more than one count but fewer than ten. At the DNA level, this CDR3 is encoded by other sequences in the same sample as well. This chain connects TRBV9 to TRBJ1-6; D is unclear. CDR1 is SGDLS, CDR2 YYNGEE, per germline. The V end was cut by 0 bases, the J end by 0 bases, with 4 bases between. The CDR3 runs to 15 residues. The CDR3 sequence is CASSVGSSYNSPLHF. CDR3 coding DNA: TGTGCCAGCAGCGTAGGCAGCTCCTATAATTCACCCCTCCACTTT.

The genes are TRBV7-2 and TRBJ2-5; 9 bases agree with TRBD2. The CDR3 covers 15 residues. Per germline, CDR1 SGHTA and CDR2 FQGNSA. After removal of 5 bases from V and 2 bases from J, the junction contained 6 bases not matched to a gene. This CDR3 is CASSLTSGGQETQYF. The CDR3 DNA reads as TGTGCCAGCAGCCTCACCAGCGGGGGGCAAGAGACCCAGTACTTC.

This clone was seen once. The rearrangement uses TRBV18 and TRBJ1-5; D not resolved. V lost 2 bases to trimming and J lost 0 bases, with 8 bases between them. There are 15 residues in the CDR3. Germline CDR1 KGHSH, CDR2 LQKENI. The CDR3: CASSPSTPSNQPQHF. CDR3 coding DNA: TGTGCCAGCTCACCATCGACACCTAGCAATCAGCCCCAGCATTTT. Complete variable domain (other parts from reference TRBV18 and TRBJ1-5): NAGVMQNPRHLVRRRGQEARLRCSPMKGHSHVYWYRQLPEEGLKFMVYLQKENIIDESGMPKERFSAEFPKEGPSILRIQQVVRGDSAAYFCASSPSTPSNQPQHFGDGTRLSIL.

The chain is built from TRBV29-1 and TRBJ2-7; D perhaps matches TRBD2 (6 bases). The V and J ends lost 8 bases and 3 bases respectively, with 17 bases between them. Per germline, CDR1 SQVTM and CDR2 ANQGSEA. This CDR3 contains 13 residues. CDR3 sequence (DNA): TGCAGCTACCAGCGCGGGGTAAACTACGAGCAGTACTTC. Its translation: CSYQRGVNYEQYF.

The chain carries TRBV4-3 and TRBJ2-1; a weak D match, TRBD2 (6 bases). Germline V CDR1 and CDR2: LGHNA, YSLEER. The CDR3 is 14 residues long. The V end lost 4 bases, the J end lost 10 bases, and 17 bases lay between the germline ends. The CDR3 coding sequence is TGCGCCAGCAGCCCTGTGGGAAGGACTACAGAGCAGTTCTTC. Translating it yields CASSPVGRTTEQFF.

This clone was counted between two and nine times. This chain links TRBV5-4 with TRBJ2-5; 8 bases fit TRBD2. CDR3 length: 18 amino acids. J lost 4 bases, V lost 4 bases, and 18 bases had no gene match. Germline CDR1 SGHNT, CDR2 YYREEE (reference sequence). The CDR3 here is CASSRSSGGAVVGETQYF. CDR3 nucleotide sequence: TGTGCCAGCAGCCGCTCCTCCGGGGGGGCCGTGGTAGGAGAGACCCAGTACTTC.